This record covers a single T cell receptor (beta chain). There is no known antigen for this receptor. Per-base qualities were not stored, and no clone one base away is much larger. Using the deep immunoSEQ assay, TCR CDR3 regions were amplified from genomic DNA by multiplex PCR. For each cell subset, the extracted genomic DNA was distributed evenly across all wells of several immunoSEQ 96-well plates, and each plate served as one replicate. For sorted subsets, roughly 0.2 ug genomic DNA, equal to tens of thousands of T cell genomes, was loaded into each replicate PCR. The purified libraries were quantified using a Qubit 3.0 fluorometer, sized with a Bioanalyzer 2100, and then quantified again using the KAPA Library Quantification kit. Each immunoSEQ 96-well plate was sequenced on its own single-read 150-cycle Illumina NextSeq 550 flow cell. As for the original processing: Because the immunoSEQ output included only junctional sequences and no quality scores, the filtering could not be the same as the filtering used for full-length reads. To assign V/J genes and CDR3, sequences were annotated against IMGT germline references using PyIR, a Python wrapper for IgBLAST v1.9. Reads with weak V/J assignments (E-value above 1e-6), missing CDR3, stop codons, out-of-frame junctions, or ambiguous translated residues were removed. A V3J clonotype was defined by an identical inferred V gene, J gene, and CDR3 amino acid sequence. To compute the percentage overlap between repertoires, the number of shared unique clonotypes was divided by the size of the smaller repertoire. Three approaches were used to assess repertoire richness: RTK rarefaction, the Chao1 estimator, and Recon v2.1 estimates of unobserved clonotypes. For all TCRbeta clonotypes obtained by the gDNA method from a handful of donors, generation probabilities were computed with OLGA. The table was pulled from immuneACCESS by TCRdb, which kept in-frame rearrangements only. Such tables lose some clones; where checked, under half of the loss comes from unresolved V genes, and the rest has no known cause. Clone size and V and J calls were adopted from that table, with D and trimming inferred from the DNA. The sample table shows under 650,000 clones, and almost 97% are seen once. The ten largest clones capture 0.05% to 0.07% of the sample.

The data originate from a study of shared clonotypes between healthy human individuals (dated by TCRdb to the early 2020s). As for the study more broadly: The cohort comprised a couple of women and a few men aged 18 to 49 years. Per donor, three plates each were used for CD4 naive and CD4 memory, two for CD8 naive, and one for CD8 memory. To estimate repertoire size and how much clonotypes are shared between individuals, the study performed deep sequencing of blood TCR repertoires from 4 to 6 healthy adults. To increase sequencing depth and limit assay-specific biases, different laboratories used diverse techniques to prepare libraries and sequence TCR repertoires. Between about 0.8 and 9 billion PBMCs per donor were obtained by leukapheresis. The investigation overall reported the following: Pairwise subsampling indicated that sequencing depth was expected to affect the degree of clonotype sharing among donors. Naive subsets generally had larger estimated clonotype richness than memory subsets did. Sampling was restricted to blood, and TCR repertoires in tissues likely differ from the TCR repertoires found in blood. The small number of donors limited the genetic and exposure-history diversity represented. Incomplete sequencing was indicated by rarefaction of sorted-subset datasets, despite the large sequencing depth. Compared with non-shared clonotypes, the clonotypes found in all four sorted-subset donors had higher generation probabilities. Sharing across four donors was observed for around 5% of naive CD4, 3% to 3.5% of naive CD8, over 2% of memory CD4, and 0.4% of memory CD8 clonotypes.

Healthy HIV-negative adults with no recently reported acute infections or vaccinations were included as donors. All donors were Caucasian adults living in Nashville, Tennessee, USA. CD4+ T cells were enriched by magnetic negative selection; naive cells were then positively selected on CD45RA, and the negative fraction formed the memory subset. Blood was collected by leukapheresis, and PBMCs were isolated by Ficoll-Histopaque density gradient centrifugation and then cryopreserved in liquid nitrogen vapor phase. Purity and quantity of every magnetically sorted T cell population were checked by analytical flow cytometry. Genomic DNA was isolated from every sorted fraction and measured by UV absorbance on a Nanodrop 2000c. Clipping removes 5 bases from V and 6 bases from J, with 4 as the unmatched junction base count. The CDR3 holds 14 amino acids from the cysteine to the phenylalanine. Only the CDR3 part of the read is kept: 42 bases, read in frame from the first base. The germline V gene provides CDR1 MDHEN and CDR2 SYDVKM.

Material for sequencing was naive CD4+ T cells sorted from blood. The cell subset or site label for this specimen denotes: CD45RA+ positively selected. The clonotype originates from a woman in her 30s in good health. The sequence links TRBV28 to TRBJ1-2, and 12 junction bases match TRBD1. The nucleotide sequence is given as TGTGCCAGCAGTCGGGACAGGGGGCGTGATGGCTACACCTTC. Its translation is CASSRDRGRDGYTF.